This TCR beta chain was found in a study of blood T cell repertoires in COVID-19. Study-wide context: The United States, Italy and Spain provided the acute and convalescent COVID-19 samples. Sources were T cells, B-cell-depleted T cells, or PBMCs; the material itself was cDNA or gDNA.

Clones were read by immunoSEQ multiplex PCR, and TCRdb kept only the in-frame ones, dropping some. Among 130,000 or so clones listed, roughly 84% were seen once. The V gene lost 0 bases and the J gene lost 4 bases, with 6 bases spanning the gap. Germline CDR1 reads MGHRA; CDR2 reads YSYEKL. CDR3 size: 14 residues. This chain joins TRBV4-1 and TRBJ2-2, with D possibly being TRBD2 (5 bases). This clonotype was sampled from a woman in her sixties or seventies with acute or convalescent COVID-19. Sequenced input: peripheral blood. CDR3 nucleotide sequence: TGCGCCAGCAGCCAAGAGGGGAGCACCGGGGAGCTGTTTTTT. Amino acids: CASSQEGSTGELFF.